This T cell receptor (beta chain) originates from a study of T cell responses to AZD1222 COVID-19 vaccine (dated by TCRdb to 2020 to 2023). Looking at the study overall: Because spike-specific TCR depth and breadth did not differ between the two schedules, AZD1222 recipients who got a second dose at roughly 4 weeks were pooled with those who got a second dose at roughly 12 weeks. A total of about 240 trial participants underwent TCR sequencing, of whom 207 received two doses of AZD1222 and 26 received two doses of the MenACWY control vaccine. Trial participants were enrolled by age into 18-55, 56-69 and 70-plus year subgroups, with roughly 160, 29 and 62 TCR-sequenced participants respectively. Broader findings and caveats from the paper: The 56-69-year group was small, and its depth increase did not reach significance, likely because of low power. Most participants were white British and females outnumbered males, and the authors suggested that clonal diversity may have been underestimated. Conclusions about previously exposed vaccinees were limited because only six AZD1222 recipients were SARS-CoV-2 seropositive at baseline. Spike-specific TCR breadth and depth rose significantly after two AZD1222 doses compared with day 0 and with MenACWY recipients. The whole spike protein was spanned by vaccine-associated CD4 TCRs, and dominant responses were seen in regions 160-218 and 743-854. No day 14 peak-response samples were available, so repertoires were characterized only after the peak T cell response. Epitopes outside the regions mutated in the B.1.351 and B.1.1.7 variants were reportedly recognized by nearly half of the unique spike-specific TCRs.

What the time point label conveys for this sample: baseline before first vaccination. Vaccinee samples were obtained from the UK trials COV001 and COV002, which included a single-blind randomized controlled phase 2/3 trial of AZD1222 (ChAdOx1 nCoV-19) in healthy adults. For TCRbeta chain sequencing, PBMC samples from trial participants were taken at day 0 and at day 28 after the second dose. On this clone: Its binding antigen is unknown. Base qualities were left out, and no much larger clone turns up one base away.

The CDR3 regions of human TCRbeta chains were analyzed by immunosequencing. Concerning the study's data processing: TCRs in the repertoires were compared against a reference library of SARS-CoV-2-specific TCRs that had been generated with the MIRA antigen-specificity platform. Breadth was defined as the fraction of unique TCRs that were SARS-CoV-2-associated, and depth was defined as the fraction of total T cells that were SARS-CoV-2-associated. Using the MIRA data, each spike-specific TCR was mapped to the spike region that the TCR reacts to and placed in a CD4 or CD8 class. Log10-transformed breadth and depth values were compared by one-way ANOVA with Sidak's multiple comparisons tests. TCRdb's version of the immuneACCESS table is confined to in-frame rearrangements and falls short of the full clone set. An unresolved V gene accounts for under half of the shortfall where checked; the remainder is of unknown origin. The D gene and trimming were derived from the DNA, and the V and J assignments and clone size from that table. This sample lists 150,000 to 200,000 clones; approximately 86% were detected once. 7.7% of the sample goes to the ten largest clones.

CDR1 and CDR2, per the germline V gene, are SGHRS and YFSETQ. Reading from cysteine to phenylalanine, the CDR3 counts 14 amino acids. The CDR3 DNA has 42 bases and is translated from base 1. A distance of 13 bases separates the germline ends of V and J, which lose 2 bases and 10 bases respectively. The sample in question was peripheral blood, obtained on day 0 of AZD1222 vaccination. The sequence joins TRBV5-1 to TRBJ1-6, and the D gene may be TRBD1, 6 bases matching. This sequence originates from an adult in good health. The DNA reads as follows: TGCGCCAGCAGCTTAGGGGGGCTAGGGTCACCCCTCCACTTT. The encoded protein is CASSLGGLGSPLHF.